Included here is one TCR beta chain sequence, with context. Participants came from about two dozen US areas, aged roughly 18 to 100 years. Participants were placed into cohorts based on the clinical history they reported. Participants in the exposed group had met a COVID-19 case in the 2 weeks before joining the study. V was shortened by 7 bases and J by 0 bases, with 16 bases between the two germline ends. The CDR3 extends over 16 amino acids. Germline-derived CDR1 and CDR2 are KGHSH and LQKENI. The assay was immunoSEQ multiplex PCR, and TCRdb's table has in-frame clones only and misses some. The sample includes some 270,000 clones, approximately 89% of them seen just once. The data are from a study of blood T cell repertoires in COVID-19. Whole-study context: Nucleic acid was either cDNA or gDNA, and it came from T cells, B-cell-depleted T cells, or PBMCs.

This chain connects TRBV18 to TRBJ2-4; a weak D match, TRBD1 (5 bases). Sequencing used PBMCs or T cells enriched from blood (not recorded which). The source is a woman aged 40 to 50 who had been exposed to COVID-19. The CDR3 here is CASFPSDQGAKNIQYF. The CDR3 coding sequence is TGTGCCAGCTTCCCGTCCGATCAGGGAGCCAAAAACATTCAGTACTTC.